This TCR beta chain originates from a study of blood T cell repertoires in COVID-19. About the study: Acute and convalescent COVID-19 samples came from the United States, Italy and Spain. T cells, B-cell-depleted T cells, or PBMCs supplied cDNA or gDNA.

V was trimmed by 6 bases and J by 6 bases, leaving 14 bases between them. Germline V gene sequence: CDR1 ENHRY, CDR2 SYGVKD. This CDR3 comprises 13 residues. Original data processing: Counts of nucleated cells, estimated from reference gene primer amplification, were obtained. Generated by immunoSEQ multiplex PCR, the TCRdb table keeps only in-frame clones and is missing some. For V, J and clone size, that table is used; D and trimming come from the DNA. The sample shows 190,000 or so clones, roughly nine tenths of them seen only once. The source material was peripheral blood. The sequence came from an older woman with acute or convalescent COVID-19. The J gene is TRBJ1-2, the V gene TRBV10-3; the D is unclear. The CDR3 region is CAISPSEAHGYTF. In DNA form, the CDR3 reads TGTGCCATCAGCCCCTCTGAGGCGCATGGCTACACCTTC.